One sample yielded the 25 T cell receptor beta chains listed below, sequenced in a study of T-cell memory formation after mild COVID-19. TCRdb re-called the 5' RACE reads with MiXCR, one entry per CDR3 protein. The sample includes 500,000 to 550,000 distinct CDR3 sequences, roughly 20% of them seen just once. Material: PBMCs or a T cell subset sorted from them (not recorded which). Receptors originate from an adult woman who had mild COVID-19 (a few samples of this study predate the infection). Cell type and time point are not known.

The CDR3 DNA sequence: TGTGCCAGCAGCTCTGGTGCTAGCGGGTTTCAGTTCTTC. It codes for CASSSGASGFQFF. The chain has TRBV5-5 and TRBJ2-1; 8 bases line up with TRBD2. Germline values: CDR1 SGHKS, CDR2 YYEKEE (reference sequence). V lost 3 bases, J lost 13 bases, and 9 bases stayed unmatched. The CDR3 length is 13 residues.

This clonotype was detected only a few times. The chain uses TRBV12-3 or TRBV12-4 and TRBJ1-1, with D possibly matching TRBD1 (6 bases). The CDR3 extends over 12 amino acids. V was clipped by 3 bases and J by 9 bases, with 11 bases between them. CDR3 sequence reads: CASSLSGTKAFF. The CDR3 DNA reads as TGTGCCAGCAGTTTGAGCGGGACAAAAGCTTTCTTT.

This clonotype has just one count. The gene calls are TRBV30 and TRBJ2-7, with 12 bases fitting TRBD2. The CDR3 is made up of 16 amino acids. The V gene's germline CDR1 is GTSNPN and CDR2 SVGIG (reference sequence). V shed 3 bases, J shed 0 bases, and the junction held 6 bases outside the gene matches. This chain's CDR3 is CAWRGTSGPSSYEQYF. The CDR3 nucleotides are TGTGCCTGGAGAGGGACTAGCGGGCCGAGCTCCTACGAGCAGTACTTC.

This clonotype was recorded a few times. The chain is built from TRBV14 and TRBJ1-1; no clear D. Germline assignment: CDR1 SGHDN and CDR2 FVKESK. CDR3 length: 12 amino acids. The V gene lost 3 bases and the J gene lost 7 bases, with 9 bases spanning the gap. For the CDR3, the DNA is TGTGCCAGCAGCCAGGGTAAAGATGAAGCTTTCTTT. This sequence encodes CASSQGKDEAFF.

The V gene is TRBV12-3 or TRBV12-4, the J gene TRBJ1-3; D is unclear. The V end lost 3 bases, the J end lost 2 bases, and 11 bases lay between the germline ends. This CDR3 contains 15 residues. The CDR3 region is CASSLGRLTGNTIYF. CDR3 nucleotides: TGTGCCAGCAGTTTGGGCCGTCTTACTGGAAACACCATATATTTT.

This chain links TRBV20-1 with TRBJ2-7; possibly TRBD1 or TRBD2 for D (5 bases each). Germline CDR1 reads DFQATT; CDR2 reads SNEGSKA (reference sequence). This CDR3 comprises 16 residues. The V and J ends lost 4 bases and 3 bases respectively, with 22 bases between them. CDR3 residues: CSATTGRRESNYEQYF. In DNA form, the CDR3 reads TGCAGTGCTACTACGGGTCGCAGGGAGTCAAACTACGAGCAGTACTTC.

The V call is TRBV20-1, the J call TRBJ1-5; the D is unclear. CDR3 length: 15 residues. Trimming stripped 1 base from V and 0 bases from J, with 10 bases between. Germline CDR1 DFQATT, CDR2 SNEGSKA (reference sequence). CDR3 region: CSARGGSNSNQPQHF. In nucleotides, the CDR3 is TGCAGTGCTAGAGGAGGAAGCAATAGCAATCAGCCCCAGCATTTT.

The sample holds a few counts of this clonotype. DNA for the CDR3: TGCGCCAGCAGCTTGGGGGGGGCCGCCTATGGCTACACCTTC. Residues: CASSLGGAAYGYTF. The chain couples TRBV5-1 to TRBJ1-2, with a tentative D call TRBD1 (6 bases). This CDR3 contains 14 residues. Germline assignment: CDR1 SGHRS and CDR2 YFSETQ. The ends were cut back, 0 bases at V and 4 bases at J, with 10 bases in the middle.

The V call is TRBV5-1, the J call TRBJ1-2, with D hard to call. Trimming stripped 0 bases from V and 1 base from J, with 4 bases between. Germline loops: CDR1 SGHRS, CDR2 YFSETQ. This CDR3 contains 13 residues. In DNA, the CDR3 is TGCGCCAGCAGCTTGGACGTTAACTATGGCTACACCTTC. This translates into CASSLDVNYGYTF. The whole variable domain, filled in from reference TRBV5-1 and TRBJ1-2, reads KAGVTQTPRYLIKTRGQQVTLSCSPISGHRSVSWYQQTPGQGLQFLFEYFSETQRNKGNFPGRFSGRQFSNSRSEMNVSTLELGDSALYLCASSLDVNYGYTFGSGTRLTVV.

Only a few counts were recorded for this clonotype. In DNA, the CDR3 is TGTGCCAGCAGCCAAAGTGGGACAGGTAACCACGAGCAGTACTTC. Amino acids: CASSQSGTGNHEQYF. The chain recombines TRBV3-1 with TRBJ2-7; 8 bases agree with TRBD1. Germline-derived CDR1 and CDR2 are LGHDT and YNNKEL (reference sequence). The V segment lost 2 bases and the J segment 5 bases; nucleotides outside the gene matches: 8. The CDR3 has 15 amino acids.

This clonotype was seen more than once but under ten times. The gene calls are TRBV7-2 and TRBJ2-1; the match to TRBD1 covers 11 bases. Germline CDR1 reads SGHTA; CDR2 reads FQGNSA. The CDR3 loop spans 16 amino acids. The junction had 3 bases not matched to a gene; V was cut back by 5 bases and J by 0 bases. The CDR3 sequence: CASSQGQGASYNEQFF. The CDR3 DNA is TGTGCCAGCAGCCAAGGACAGGGGGCCTCCTACAATGAGCAGTTCTTC.

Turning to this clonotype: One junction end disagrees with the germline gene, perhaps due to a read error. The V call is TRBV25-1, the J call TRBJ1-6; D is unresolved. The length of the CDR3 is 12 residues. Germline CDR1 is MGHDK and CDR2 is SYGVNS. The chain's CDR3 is CASSWLDSPLHF. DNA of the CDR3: TGTGCCAGCAGTTGGTTAGATTCACCCCTCCATTTT.

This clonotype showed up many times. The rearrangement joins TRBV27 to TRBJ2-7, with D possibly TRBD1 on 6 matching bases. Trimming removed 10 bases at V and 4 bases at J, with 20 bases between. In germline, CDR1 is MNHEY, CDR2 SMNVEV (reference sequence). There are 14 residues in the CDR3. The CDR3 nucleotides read TGTGCCACCCTACCAGCGCAGGGGTCATACGAGCAGTACTTC. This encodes CATLPAQGSYEQYF.

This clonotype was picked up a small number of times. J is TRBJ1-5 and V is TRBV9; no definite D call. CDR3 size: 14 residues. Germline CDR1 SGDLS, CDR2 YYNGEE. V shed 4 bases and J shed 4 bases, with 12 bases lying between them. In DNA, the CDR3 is TGTGCCAGCAGCCACTCTTCGGGGAATCAGCCCCAGCATTTT. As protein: CASSHSSGNQPQHF.

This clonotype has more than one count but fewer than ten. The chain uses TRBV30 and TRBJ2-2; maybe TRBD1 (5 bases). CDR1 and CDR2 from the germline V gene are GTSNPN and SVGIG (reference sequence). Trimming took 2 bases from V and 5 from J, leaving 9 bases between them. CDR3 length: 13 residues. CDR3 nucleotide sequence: TGTGCCTGGAGTCCAGGGCGGACCGGGGAGCTGTTTTTT. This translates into CAWSPGRTGELFF.

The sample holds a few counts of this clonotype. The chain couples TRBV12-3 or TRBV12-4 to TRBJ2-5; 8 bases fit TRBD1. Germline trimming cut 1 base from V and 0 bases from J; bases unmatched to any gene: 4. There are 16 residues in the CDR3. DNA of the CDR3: TGTGCCAGCAGTTTAGGCGGGACAGGTAACCAAGAGACCCAGTACTTC. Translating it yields CASSLGGTGNQETQYF.

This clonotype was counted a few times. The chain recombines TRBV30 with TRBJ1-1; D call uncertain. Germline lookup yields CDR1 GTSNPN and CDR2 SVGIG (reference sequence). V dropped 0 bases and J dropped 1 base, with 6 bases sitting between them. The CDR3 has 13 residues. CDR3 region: CAWSVEQNTEAFF. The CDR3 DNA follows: TGTGCCTGGAGTGTCGAACAGAACACTGAAGCTTTCTTT.

CDR3 sequence (DNA): TGTGCCAGCAGCTACGCTAGCGGGAGTTCCTACAATGAGCAGTTCTTC. Amino acid sequence: CASSYASGSSYNEQFF. The chain links TRBV13 to TRBJ2-1; TRBD2 agrees at 10 bases. Unmatched junction bases numbered 4, after V lost 4 bases and J lost 1 base. This CDR3 is built from 16 residues. CDR1 is PRHDT and CDR2 is FYEKMQ in the germline V gene (reference sequence).

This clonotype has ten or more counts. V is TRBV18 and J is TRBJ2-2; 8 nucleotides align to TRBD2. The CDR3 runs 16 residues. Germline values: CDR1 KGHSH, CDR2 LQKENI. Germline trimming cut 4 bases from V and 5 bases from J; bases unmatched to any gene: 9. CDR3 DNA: TGTGCCAGCTCACGGCGGAGCGGGAGAGATACCGGGGAGCTGTTTTTT. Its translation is CASSRRSGRDTGELFF.

The CDR3 DNA reads as TGCAGCGCCCTACTAACAGGGGAATGGACTGAAGCTTTCTTT. Translated: CSALLTGEWTEAFF. This chain links TRBV29-1 with TRBJ1-1; 7 bases agree with TRBD1. Losses at the gene ends were 7 bases for V and 5 bases for J; bases not matched to a gene: 13. Germline V CDR1 and CDR2: SQVTM, ANQGSEA. This CDR3 has 14 residues.

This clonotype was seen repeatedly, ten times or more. The CDR3 loop reads CASGRQSRSYNEQFF. The CDR3 region has the DNA TGTGCCAGCGGACGACAGTCTCGCTCCTACAATGAGCAGTTCTTC. The V call is TRBV2, the J call TRBJ2-1; the D gene is possibly TRBD1 (5 bases). Germline V gene sequence: CDR1 SNHLY, CDR2 FYNNEI. The V gene lost 8 bases and the J gene lost 0 bases, with 14 bases spanning the gap. There are 15 residues in the CDR3.

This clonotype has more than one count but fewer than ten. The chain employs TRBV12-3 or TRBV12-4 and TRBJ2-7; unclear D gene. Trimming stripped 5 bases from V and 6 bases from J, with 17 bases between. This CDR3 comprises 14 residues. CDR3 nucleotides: TGTGCCAGCAGTCACCGGGCCACGAAGGGCGAGCAGTACTTC. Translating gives CASSHRATKGEQYF.

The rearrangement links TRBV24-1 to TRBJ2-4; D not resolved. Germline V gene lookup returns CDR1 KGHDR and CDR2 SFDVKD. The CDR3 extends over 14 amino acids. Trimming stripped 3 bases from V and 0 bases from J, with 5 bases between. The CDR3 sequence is CATSDPEAKNIQYF. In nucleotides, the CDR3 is TGTGCCACCAGTGATCCCGAAGCCAAAAACATTCAGTACTTC.

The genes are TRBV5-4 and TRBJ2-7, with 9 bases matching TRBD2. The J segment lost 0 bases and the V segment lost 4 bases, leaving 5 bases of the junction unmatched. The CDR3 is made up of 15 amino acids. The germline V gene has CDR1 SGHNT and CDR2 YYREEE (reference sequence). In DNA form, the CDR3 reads TGTGCCAGCAGCGCAGCGGGGGGTCTCTCCTACGAGCAGTACTTC. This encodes CASSAAGGLSYEQYF.

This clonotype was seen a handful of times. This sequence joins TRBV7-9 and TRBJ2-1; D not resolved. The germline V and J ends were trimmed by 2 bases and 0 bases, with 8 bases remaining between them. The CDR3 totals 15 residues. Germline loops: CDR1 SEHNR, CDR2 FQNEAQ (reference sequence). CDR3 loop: CASSLTSPSYNEQFF. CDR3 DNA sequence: TGTGCCAGCAGCTTAACCTCGCCCTCCTACAATGAGCAGTTCTTC.